This is a list of T cell receptor beta chains from one sample in a study of vaccination and CD4 T cells after COVID-19. MiXCR, run by TCRdb on the PCR reads, gives a single entry per CDR3 protein. The data hold fewer than 3,000 distinct CDR3 sequences, with around 27% observed a single time. Their antigens remain unidentified. The input for sequencing was CD4+ T cells from blood, cultured in vitro, taken after SARS-CoV-2 vaccination. These receptors were collected from a human donor who had recovered from COVID-19. Each CDR3 is given with its conserved first and last residue. A D gene is named only where the DNA matches it firmly. A row's size may be missing; if present it is once, few, many or a size class.

. | 14 | TRBJ1-2 | . | TRBV27 | TGTGCCAGCAGTTTGATACAGGGAGACTATGGCTACACCTTC | CASSLIQGDYGYTF
medium-sized | 16 | TRBJ2-5 | TRBD1 | TRBV24-1 | TGTGCCACCAGTGATGCACAGGGGGCTTTCAGTGAGACCCAGTACTTC | CATSDAQGAFSETQYF
large | 15 | TRBJ1-2 | TRBD1 | TRBV6-1 | TGTGCCAGCAGTAGCCGACAGGGGGTCCCCAATGGCTACACCTTC | CASSSRQGVPNGYTF
. | 15 | TRBJ1-5 | . | TRBV4-1 | TGCGCCAGCAGCCGTAGCGGGGTTAGCAATCAGCCCCAGCATTTT | CASSRSGVSNQPQHF
. | 15 | TRBJ2-7 | . | TRBV5-1 | TGCGCCAGCAGCCAGAGCCTAGACTCCTTCTACGAGCAGTACTTC | CASSQSLDSFYEQYF
. | 13 | TRBJ2-1 | TRBD2 | TRBV20-1 | TGCAGTGCTGCTGTGACTAGCGGGGGGATGAAGTTCTTC | CSAAVTSGGMKFF
medium-sized | 17 | TRBJ2-5 | TRBD2 | TRBV7-9 | TGTGCCAGCAGCTTGTACGGTGCCGGGGGGTTCCAAGAGACCCAGTACTTC | CASSLYGAGGFQETQYF
. | 13 | TRBJ2-3 | . | TRBV28 | . | CASSSSSADTQYF
. | 15 | TRBJ1-5 | . | TRBV5-8 | TGTGCCAGCAGCTCGACAGCCTATAGCAATCAGCCCCAGCATTTT | CASSSTAYSNQPQHF
medium-sized | 14 | TRBJ1-1 | . | TRBV19 | TGTGCCAGTAGTATGGATAGGGGCGGCACTGAAGCTTTCTTT | CASSMDRGGTEAFF
. | 13 | TRBJ1-5 | TRBD1 | TRBV7-2 | TGTGCCAACAGCGCAGACAGGGGTTCGCCCCAACATTTT | CANSADRGSPQHF
medium-sized | 14 | TRBJ2-7 | . | TRBV7-6 | TGTGCCAGCAGCTTGACAGGAAGGGACTACGAGCAGTACTTC | CASSLTGRDYEQYF
few | 15 | TRBJ1-1 | TRBD1 | TRBV10-3 | TGTGCCACGACAGTGGGGACAGGGGCCGGCACTGAAGCTTTCTTT | CATTVGTGAGTEAFF
. | 14 | TRBJ2-3 | TRBD1 | TRBV7-6 | TGTGCCAGCAGCTCTGGACAGGGCACAGATACGCAGTATTTT | CASSSGQGTDTQYF
medium-sized | 12 | TRBJ2-7 | . | TRBV28 | TGTGCCAGCAGCTACAGGGTCCACGAGCAGTACTTC | CASSYRVHEQYF
. | 16 | TRBJ1-6 | TRBD1 | TRBV5-4 | TGTGCCAGCAGCTTGGATGGACAGGGCTGGGAGTCACCCCTCCACTTT | CASSLDGQGWESPLHF
few | 14 | TRBJ2-7 | TRBD1 | TRBV6-4 | TGTGCCAGCAGGAGGGACAGGGATTCCTACGAGCAGTACTTC | CASRRDRDSYEQYF
few | 15 | TRBJ2-3 | TRBD1 | TRBV6-1 | TGTGCCAGCCGTAATCAGGGGGCCGGCACAGATACGCAGTATTTT | CASRNQGAGTDTQYF
few | 12 | TRBJ2-3 | . | TRBV7-3 | TGTGCCAGCAGCTTAAGAGGAGGTACGCAGTATTTT | CASSLRGGTQYF
. | 16 | TRBJ2-7 | TRBD2 | TRBV9 | TGTGCCAGCAGCGTCAACCCGCGGGAGGGAATAAACGAGCAGTACTTC | CASSVNPREGINEQYF
. | 17 | TRBJ2-5 | TRBD2 | TRBV4-2 | TGTGCCAGCAGCCAAGTCGGCGGAGCGGGGGGCCAAGAGACCCAGTACTTC | CASSQVGGAGGQETQYF
. | 14 | TRBJ1-1 | TRBD1 | TRBV20-1 | TGCAGTGCTAGAGATCCAGGACAGGGCCTAGAAGCTTTCTTT | CSARDPGQGLEAFF
. | 15 | TRBJ2-7 | . | TRBV7-3 | TGTGCCAGCAGCCTAGACGGGGGAACTTTCTACGAGCAGTACTTC | CASSLDGGTFYEQYF